What follows are 9 T cell receptor beta chains derived from one specimen sequenced in a study of monozygotic twins with inflammatory bowel disease. TCRdb re-analyzed the 5' RACE reads; it lists each CDR3 protein once, without DNA. This listing includes around 400,000 distinct CDR3 sequences. The material sequenced was blood. The receptors come from a human donor with ulcerative colitis or Crohn's disease, or a healthy co-twin of an affected twin (not recorded which).

The V call is TRBV10-3, the J call TRBJ2-7; TCRdb's D gene call, TRBD1, goes unchecked for lack of DNA. Germline V lookup: CDR1 ENHRY, CDR2 SYGVKD. The CDR3 has 19 amino acids. The CDR3 loop is CAISESWTGSTRSSYEQYF.

V gene TRBV5-1 combines with J gene TRBJ2-7. CDR1 is SGHRS and CDR2 is YFSETQ in the germline V gene. This CDR3 is 14 amino acids long. CDR3 sequence reads: CASSLVGSFYEQYF.

V and J are TRBV14 and TRBJ2-3. This CDR3 has 15 amino acids. Germline CDR1 is SGHDN and CDR2 is FVKESK. This CDR3 reads CASSQEGTFTDTQYF.

The V and J genes are TRBV5-1 and TRBJ2-3; as DNA is missing, the TRBD2 call by TCRdb cannot be tested. The germline V gene encodes CDR1 SGHRS and CDR2 YFSETQ. The CDR3 has 14 amino acids. CDR3 loop: CASSLLAPTDTQYF.

The gene calls are TRBV2 and TRBJ2-2. Germline V lookup: CDR1 SNHLY, CDR2 FYNNEI. The CDR3 spans 15 residues. CDR3 residues: CASSTQPANTGELFF.

The J gene is TRBJ1-2, the V gene TRBV10-3. The CDR3 runs to 12 residues. CDR1 is ENHRY, CDR2 SYGVKD, per germline. CDR3 region: CAISADAGGYTF.

The J gene is TRBJ1-5, the V gene TRBV4-1; TCRdb's D call, TRBD1, is unchecked because there is no DNA. Germline CDR1 MGHRA, CDR2 YSYEKL. CDR3 size: 15 residues. This chain's CDR3 is CASSQDPGASQPQHF.

V and J are TRBV29-1 and TRBJ2-5; the TRBD2 assignment by TCRdb is unverifiable without DNA. The CDR3 covers 15 residues. Germline CDR1 and CDR2: SQVTM and ANQGSEA. CDR3 sequence: CSVVGRALYQETQYF.

The chain carries TRBV7-2 and TRBJ2-7; without DNA, the TCRdb call of TRBD2 cannot be checked. CDR3 length: 15 amino acids. From germline, CDR1 is SGHTA and CDR2 FQGNSA. This chain's CDR3 is CASSLEAGLGYEQYF. The full variable domain, its missing parts supplied by reference TRBV7-2 and TRBJ2-7, is GAGVSQSPSNKVTEKGKDVELRCDPISGHTALYWYRQSLGQGLEFLIYFQGNSAPDKSGLPSDRFSAERTGGSVSTLTIQRTQQEDSAVYLCASSLEAGLGYEQYFGPGTRLTVT.